The clone carrying this T cell receptor (beta chain) came up many times. The antigen is not known. This entry is derived from a study of cytomegalovirus exposure and HLA in healthy donors. Whole-study results and caveats: The tendency of first-cohort TCR clusters to co-occur in the 130 or so validation repertoires was identified by a subsequent analysis. Diagnosis of cytomegalovirus status made by the classifier reportedly showed high specificity and sensitivity. Specific recognition of CMV antigens was confirmed in vitro for a few chains (all CMV-associated).

Assay: immunoSEQ multiplex PCR; the TCRdb copy retains only in-frame clones and omits some. The sample has almost 200,000 clones; around 80% are singletons. Donors came from a validation cohort of approximately 110 subjects, distinct from the first 666-subject cohort. Germline-derived CDR1 and CDR2 are SGHVS and FNYEAQ. This CDR3 is built from 14 residues. Unmatched junction bases numbered 3, after V lost 2 bases and J lost 6 bases. The source of this sequence is a woman aged 25-40 years in good health and CMV-seronegative. V usage is TRBV7-6 and J usage is TRBJ2-2, with 7 bases aligning to TRBD1. Sequencing was performed on PBMCs. The CDR3 here is CASSLSGGAGELFF. The CDR3 DNA is TGTGCCAGCAGCTTATCAGGGGGAGCCGGGGAGCTGTTTTTT.